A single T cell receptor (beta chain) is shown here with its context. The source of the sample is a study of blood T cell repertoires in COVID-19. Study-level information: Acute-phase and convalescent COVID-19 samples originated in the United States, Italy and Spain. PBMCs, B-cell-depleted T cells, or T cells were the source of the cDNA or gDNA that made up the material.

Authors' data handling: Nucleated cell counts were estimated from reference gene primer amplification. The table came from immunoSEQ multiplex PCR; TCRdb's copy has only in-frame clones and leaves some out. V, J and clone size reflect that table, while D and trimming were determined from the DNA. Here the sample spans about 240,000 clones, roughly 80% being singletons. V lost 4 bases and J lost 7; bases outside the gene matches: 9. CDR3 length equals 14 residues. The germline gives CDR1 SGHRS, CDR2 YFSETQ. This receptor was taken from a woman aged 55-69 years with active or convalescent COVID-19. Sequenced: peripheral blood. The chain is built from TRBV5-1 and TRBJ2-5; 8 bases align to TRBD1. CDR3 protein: CASSPGQAQGTQYF. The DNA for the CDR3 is TGCGCCAGCAGCCCGGGACAGGCGCAGGGGACCCAGTACTTC.